The 9 T cell receptor beta chains presented below share a single source sample, sequenced in a study of human T cells and chemical hapten exposure. Stated time point: patch test 3, about 24 weeks after DPC sensitization. Treatment specified: therapeutic diphenylcyclopropenone sensitization with weekly scalp DPC. MiXCR was run by TCRdb on the RACE reads, yielding one entry per CDR3 protein. The sample shows 50,000 to 60,000 distinct CDR3 sequences, roughly an eighth of them seen only once. The sequencing used whole blood, collected in connection with sensitization to the hapten diphenylcyclopropenone (DPC). These receptors were taken from a man aged 30-40 years with alopecia areata. Some clones in this sample may be carry-over from other donors' samples.

This chain joins TRBV29-1 and TRBJ1-3; D is perhaps TRBD1 (5 bases). The CDR3 length is 13 residues. Deletions cut 4 bases from V and 1 base from J, with 8 bases between. The V gene's germline CDR1 is SQVTM and CDR2 ANQGSEA. CDR3 sequence: CSVGDRSGNTIYF. The CDR3 bases are TGCAGCGTTGGGGACCGGTCTGGAAACACCATATATTTT.

The chain employs TRBV2 and TRBJ1-5; maybe TRBD1 (5 bases). The ends were cut back, 7 bases at V and 7 bases at J, with 11 bases in the middle. The germline V gene encodes CDR1 SNHLY and CDR2 FYNNEI. CDR3 length: 12 amino acids. The CDR3 nucleotides read TGTGCCAGCAAAGACAGAAGACAGCCCCAGCATTTT. Residues: CASKDRRQPQHF.

V and J are TRBV10-3 and TRBJ2-7; tentatively, D is TRBD1 (5 bases). Trimming stripped 9 bases from V and 2 bases from J, with 11 bases between. The V gene's germline CDR1 is ENHRY and CDR2 SYGVKD. The CDR3 runs 12 residues. CDR3 sequence reads: CAISGLPYEQYF. CDR3 coding DNA: TGTGCCATATCAGGGCTACCCTACGAGCAGTACTTC.

This clonotype was picked up a small number of times. This CDR3 reads CASSEGQGWRNIQYF. The CDR3 bases are TGTGCCAGCAGCGAAGGACAGGGTTGGAGGAACATTCAGTACTTC. The chain employs TRBV9 and TRBJ2-4; 8 positions match TRBD1. Germline loops: CDR1 SGDLS, CDR2 YYNGEE. The CDR3 consists of 15 residues. The J segment lost 7 bases and the V segment lost 3 bases, leaving 9 bases of the junction unmatched.

This clonotype showed up many times. The J gene is TRBJ2-7, the V gene TRBV20-1; 14 bases map to TRBD2. Germline values: CDR1 DFQATT, CDR2 SNEGSKA (reference sequence). Trimming removed 5 bases from V and 6 bases from J; junction bases left unmatched: 12. The CDR3 consists of 16 residues. The CDR3 sequence: CSASVIGTSGGSEQYF. The CDR3 nucleotides are TGCAGTGCTTCAGTGATCGGGACTAGCGGGGGTAGCGAGCAGTACTTC.

This clonotype came up many times. This chain joins TRBV5-8 and TRBJ1-5; D is ambiguous. The V and J ends lost 5 bases and 5 bases respectively, with 8 bases between them. The CDR3 runs to 12 residues. The germline V gene encodes CDR1 SGHTS and CDR2 YDEGEE. This chain's CDR3 is CASSPWDQPQHF. DNA for the CDR3: TGTGCCAGCAGTCCATGGGATCAGCCCCAGCATTTT.

The chain uses TRBV28 and TRBJ2-5; D ambiguous. V shed 5 bases and J shed 6 bases, with 13 bases lying between them. This CDR3 is built from 13 residues. Germline CDR1 MDHEN, CDR2 SYDVKM. The CDR3 DNA is TGTGCCAGCAGTGGGGAAGGCCCAAAGACCCAGTACTTC. Encoded protein: CASSGEGPKTQYF.

This chain joins TRBV7-8 and TRBJ2-2, with D possibly TRBD1 on 5 matching bases. CDR3 length: 15 amino acids. Deletions cut 2 bases from V and 3 bases from J, with 10 bases between. Germline V lookup: CDR1 SGHVS, CDR2 FQNEAQ. DNA of the CDR3: TGTGCCAGCAGCTTATACGCCAGGGACACCGGGGAGCTGTTTTTT. Its translation is CASSLYARDTGELFF.

At least ten counts were recorded for this clonotype. The rearrangement links TRBV19 to TRBJ2-3; D is ambiguous. The CDR3 is 13 residues long. Germline CDR1 is LNHDA and CDR2 is SQIVND (reference sequence). Trimming shortened V by 4 bases and J by 3 bases, and 8 bases separated the two germline ends. The CDR3 bases are TGTGCCAGTAGTACCTTCCAGACAGATACGCAGTATTTT. Encoded protein: CASSTFQTDTQYF.